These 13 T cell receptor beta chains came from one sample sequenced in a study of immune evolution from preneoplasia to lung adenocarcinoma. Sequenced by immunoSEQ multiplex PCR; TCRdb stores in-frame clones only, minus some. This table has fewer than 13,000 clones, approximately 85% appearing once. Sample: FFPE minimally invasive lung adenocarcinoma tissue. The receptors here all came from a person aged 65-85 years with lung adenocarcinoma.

The CDR3: CASSLAGKFYEQYF. Written as DNA, the CDR3 is TGTGCCAGCAGCTTAGCTGGCAAGTTTTACGAGCAGTACTTC. The chain recombines TRBV11-2 with TRBJ2-7, with unresolved D. The V end was cut by 1 base, the J end by 4 bases, with 11 bases between. Germline V gene data show CDR1 as SGHAT and CDR2 as FQNNGV. This CDR3 has 14 amino acids.

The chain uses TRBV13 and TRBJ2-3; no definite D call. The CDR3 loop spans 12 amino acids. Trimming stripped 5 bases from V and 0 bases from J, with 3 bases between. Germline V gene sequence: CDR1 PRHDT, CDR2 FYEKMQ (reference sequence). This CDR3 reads CASSVSTDTQYF. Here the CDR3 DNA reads TGTGCCAGCAGCGTTAGCACAGATACGCAGTATTTT.

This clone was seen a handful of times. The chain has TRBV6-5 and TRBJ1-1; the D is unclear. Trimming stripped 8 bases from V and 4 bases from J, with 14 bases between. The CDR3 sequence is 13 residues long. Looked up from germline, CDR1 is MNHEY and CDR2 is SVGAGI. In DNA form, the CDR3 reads TGTGCCAGCGGTAGGTTACGGAGCACTGAAGCTTTCTTT. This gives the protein CASGRLRSTEAFF.

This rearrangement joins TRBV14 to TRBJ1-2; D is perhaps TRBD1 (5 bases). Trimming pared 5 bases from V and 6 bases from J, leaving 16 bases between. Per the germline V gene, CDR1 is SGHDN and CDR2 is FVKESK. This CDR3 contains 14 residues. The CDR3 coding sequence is TGTGCCAGCAGCTCGACATACGGGGGGGATGGCTACACCTTC. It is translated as CASSSTYGGDGYTF.

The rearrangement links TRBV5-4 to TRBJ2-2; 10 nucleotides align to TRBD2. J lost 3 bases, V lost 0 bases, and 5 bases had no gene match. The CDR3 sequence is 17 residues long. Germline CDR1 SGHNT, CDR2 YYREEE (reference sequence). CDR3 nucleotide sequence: TGTGCCAGCAGCTTGGAGAGCGGGGGGGCTCACACCGGGGAGCTGTTTTTT. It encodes CASSLESGGAHTGELFF. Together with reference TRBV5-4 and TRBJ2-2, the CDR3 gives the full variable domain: ETGVTQSPTHLIKTRGQQVTLRCSSQSGHNTVSWYQQALGQGPQFIFQYYREEENGRGNFPPRFSGLQFPNYSSELNVNALELDDSALYLCASSLESGGAHTGELFFGEGSRLTVL.

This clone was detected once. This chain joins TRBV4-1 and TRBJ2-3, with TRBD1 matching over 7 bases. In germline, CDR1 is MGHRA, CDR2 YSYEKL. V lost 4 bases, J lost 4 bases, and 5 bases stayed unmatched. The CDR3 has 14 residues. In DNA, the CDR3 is TGCGCCAGCAGCCCGGACAGGAGCCCAGATACGCAGTATTTT. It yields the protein CASSPDRSPDTQYF.

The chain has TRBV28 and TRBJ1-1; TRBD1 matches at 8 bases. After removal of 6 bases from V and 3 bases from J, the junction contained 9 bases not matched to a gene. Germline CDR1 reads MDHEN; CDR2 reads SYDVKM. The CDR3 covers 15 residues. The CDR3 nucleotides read TGTGCCAGCAGCAGAGCCGGACAGGGAGACACTGAAGCTTTCTTT. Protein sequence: CASSRAGQGDTEAFF.

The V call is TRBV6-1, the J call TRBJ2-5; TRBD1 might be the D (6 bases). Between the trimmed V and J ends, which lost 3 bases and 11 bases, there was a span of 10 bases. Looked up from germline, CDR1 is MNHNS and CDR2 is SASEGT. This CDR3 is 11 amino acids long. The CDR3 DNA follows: TGTGCCAGCAGTGAGGACAGACTGCAGTACTTC. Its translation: CASSEDRLQYF.

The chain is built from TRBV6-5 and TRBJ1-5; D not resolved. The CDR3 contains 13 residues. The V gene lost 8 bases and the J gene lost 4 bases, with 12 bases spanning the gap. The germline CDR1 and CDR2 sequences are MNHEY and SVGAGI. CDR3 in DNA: TGTGCCAGCGGCATTGATGGGAATCAGCCCCAGCATTTT. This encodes CASGIDGNQPQHF.

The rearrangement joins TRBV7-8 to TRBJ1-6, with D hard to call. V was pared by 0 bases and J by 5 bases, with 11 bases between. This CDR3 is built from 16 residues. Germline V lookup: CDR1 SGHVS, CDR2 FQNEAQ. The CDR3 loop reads CASSLAVRGDNSPLHF. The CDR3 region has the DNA TGTGCCAGCAGCTTAGCGGTCCGGGGAGATAATTCACCCCTCCACTTT.

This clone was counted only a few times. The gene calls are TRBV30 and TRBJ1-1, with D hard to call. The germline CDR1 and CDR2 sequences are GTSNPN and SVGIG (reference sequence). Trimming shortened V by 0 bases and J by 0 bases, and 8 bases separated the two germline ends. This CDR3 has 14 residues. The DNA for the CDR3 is TGTGCCTGGAGTGTAACCGGGATGAACACTGAAGCTTTCTTT. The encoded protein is CAWSVTGMNTEAFF. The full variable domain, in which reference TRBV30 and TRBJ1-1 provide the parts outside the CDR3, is SQTIHQWPATLVQPVGSPLSLECTVEGTSNPNLYWYRQAAGRGLQLLFYSVGIGQISSEVPQNLSASRPQDRQFILSSKKLLLSDSGFYLCAWSVTGMNTEAFFGQGTRLTVV.

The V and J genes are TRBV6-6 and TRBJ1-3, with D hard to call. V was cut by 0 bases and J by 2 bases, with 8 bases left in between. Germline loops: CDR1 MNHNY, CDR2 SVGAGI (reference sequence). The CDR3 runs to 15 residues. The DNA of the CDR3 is TGTGCCAGCAGTTACTCTAGGGTCCCTGGAAACACCATATATTTT. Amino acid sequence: CASSYSRVPGNTIYF.

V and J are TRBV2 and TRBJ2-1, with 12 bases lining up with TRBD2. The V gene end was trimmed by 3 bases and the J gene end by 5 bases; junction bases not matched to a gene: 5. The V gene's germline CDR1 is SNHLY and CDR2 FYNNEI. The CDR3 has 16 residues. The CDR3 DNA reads TGTGCCAGCAGTGAGGGGGGACTAGCGGGTCACAATGAGCAGTTCTTC. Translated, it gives CASSEGGLAGHNEQFF.